This T cell receptor beta chain is drawn from a study of T cell responses to AZD1222 COVID-19 vaccine. Study outcomes and limitations: Clonal diversity may have been underestimated in mostly white British donors. Spike as a whole was targeted by vaccine-associated CD4 TCRs, dominant at 160-218 and 743-854.

Second doses at about 4 or about 12 weeks were pooled. Regarding this clone: What it binds is unknown.

Using immunoSEQ multiplex PCR, the repertoire was profiled, and TCRdb retains in-frame clones only, with some absent. The data contain some 130,000 clones, around 90% of them singletons. The specimen comprised peripheral blood, sampled 28 days after the second AZD1222 dose. This receptor was identified in an adult who received the AZD1222 COVID-19 vaccine.

The CDR3 sequence: CASSSPGPLHEQFF. The CDR3 DNA reads as TGTGCCAGCAGTTCTCCAGGGCCCTTGCATGAGCAGTTCTTC. The gene calls are TRBV27 and TRBJ2-1, with D possibly TRBD1 on 5 matching bases. CDR3 length equals 14 residues. Germline V lookup: CDR1 MNHEY, CDR2 SMNVEV (reference sequence). V was clipped by 4 bases and J by 8 bases, with 15 bases between them.